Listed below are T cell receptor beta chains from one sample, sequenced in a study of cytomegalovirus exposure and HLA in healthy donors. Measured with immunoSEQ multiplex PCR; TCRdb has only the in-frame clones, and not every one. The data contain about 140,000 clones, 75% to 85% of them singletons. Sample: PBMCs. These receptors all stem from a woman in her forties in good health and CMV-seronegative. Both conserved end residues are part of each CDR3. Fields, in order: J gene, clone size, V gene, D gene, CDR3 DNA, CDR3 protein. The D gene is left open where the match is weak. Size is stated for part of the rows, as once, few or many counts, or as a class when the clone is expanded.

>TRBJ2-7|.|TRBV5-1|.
TGCGCCAGCAGCTTGGTGTCTGCCTACGAGCAGTACTTC
CASSLVSAYEQYF
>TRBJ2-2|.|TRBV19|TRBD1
TGTGCCAGTCTGGGACAGTTAGGCACCGGGGAGCTGTTTTTT
CASLGQLGTGELFF
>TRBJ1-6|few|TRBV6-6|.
TGTGCCAGCAGTTACTCCCCCAGGGGCAATTCACCCCTCCACTTT
CASSYSPRGNSPLHF
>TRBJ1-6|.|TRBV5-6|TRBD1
TGTGCCAGCAGCCCGACCGGGACAGGGAGTTCACCCCTCCACTTT
CASSPTGTGSSPLHF
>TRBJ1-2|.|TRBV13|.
TGTGCCAGCACGGGGGGGCTCTATGGCTACACCTTC
CASTGGLYGYTF
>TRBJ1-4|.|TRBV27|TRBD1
TGTGCCAGCAGTTCAACAGGGACAGGTACCAAAGGGTTGTTTTTT
CASSSTGTGTKGLFF
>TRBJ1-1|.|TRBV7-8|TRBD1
TGTGCCAGCAGCTTAGCGGGGGACAGACCCTCGAACACTGAAGCTTTCTTT
CASSLAGDRPSNTEAFF
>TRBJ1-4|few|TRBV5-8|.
TGTGCCAGCAGCCGCTGGGCCTCTAATGAAAAACTGTTTTTT
CASSRWASNEKLFF
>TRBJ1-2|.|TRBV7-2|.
TGTGCCAGCAGCATCCCAGGGTGGGGCTATGGCTACACCTTC
CASSIPGWGYGYTF
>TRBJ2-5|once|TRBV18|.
TGTGCCAGCTCACCCTCAGTCGGGGAGACCCAGTACTTC
CASSPSVGETQYF